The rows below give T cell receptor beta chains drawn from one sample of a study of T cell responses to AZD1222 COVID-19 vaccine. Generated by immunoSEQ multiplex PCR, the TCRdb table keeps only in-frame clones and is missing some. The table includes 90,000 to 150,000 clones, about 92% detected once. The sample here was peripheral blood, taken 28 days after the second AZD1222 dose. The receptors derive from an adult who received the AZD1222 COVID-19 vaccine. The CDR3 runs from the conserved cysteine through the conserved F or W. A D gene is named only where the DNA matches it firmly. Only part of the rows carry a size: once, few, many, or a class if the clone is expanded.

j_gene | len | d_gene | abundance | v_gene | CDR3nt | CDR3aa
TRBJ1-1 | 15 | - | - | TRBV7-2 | TGTGCCAGCAGCCCCTCTAACAGGGCCGTAACTGAAGCTTTCTTT | CASSPSNRAVTEAFF
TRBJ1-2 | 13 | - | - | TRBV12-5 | TGTGCTAGTGCCCCGGACAGTAACTATGGCTACACCTTC | CASAPDSNYGYTF
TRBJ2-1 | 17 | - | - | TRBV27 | TGTGCCAGCAGTTTAGATAATCGGGCCTTTGGGTTAGATGAGCAGTTCTTC | CASSLDNRAFGLDEQFF
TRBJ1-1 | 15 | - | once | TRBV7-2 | TGTGCCAGCAGCTTACTGTCCGGGTTGAACACTGAAGCTTTCTTT | CASSLLSGLNTEAFF
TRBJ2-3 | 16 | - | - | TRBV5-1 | TGCGCCAGCAGCTGGCCCATGGGGGGAGTAGCTGATACGCAGTATTTT | CASSWPMGGVADTQYF
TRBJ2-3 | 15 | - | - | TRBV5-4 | TGTGCCAGCAGCCTCCGGGACGGCACCACAGATACGCAGTATTTT | CASSLRDGTTDTQYF
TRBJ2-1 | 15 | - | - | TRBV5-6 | TGTGCCAGCAGCTTGGTTGGGGCAACCTACAATGAGCAGTTCTTC | CASSLVGATYNEQFF
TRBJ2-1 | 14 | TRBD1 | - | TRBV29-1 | TGCAGCGTTGCTCAGGGGGCGCCTGGCGATGAGCAGTTCTTC | CSVAQGAPGDEQFF
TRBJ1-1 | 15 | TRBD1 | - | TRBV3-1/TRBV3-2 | TGTGCCAGCAGCCAACGCCACAGGGGCGACACTGAAGCTTTCTTT | CASSQRHRGDTEAFF
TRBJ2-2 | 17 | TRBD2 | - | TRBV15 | TGTGCCACCAGCGGGACTCGGGGGGACCCCGCCACCGGGGAGCTGTTTTTT | CATSGTRGDPATGELFF
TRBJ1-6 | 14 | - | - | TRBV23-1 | TGCGCCACGGCCGTGTGGGGGGCTGGCTCACCCCTCCACTTT | CATAVWGAGSPLHF
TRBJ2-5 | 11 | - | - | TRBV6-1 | TGTGCCAGCAGTGACCGGGAACACGAGTACTTC | CASSDREHEYF
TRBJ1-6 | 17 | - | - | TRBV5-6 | TGTGCCAGCAGCTTTAACAGAAGGAGCTCCTATAATTCACCCCTCCACTTT | CASSFNRRSSYNSPLHF
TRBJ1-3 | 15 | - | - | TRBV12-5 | TGTGCTAGTGGAGTCCCGGGAGGTTCTGGAAACACCATATATTTT | CASGVPGGSGNTIYF
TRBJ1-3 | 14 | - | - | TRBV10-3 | TGTGCCATCAGCGGCGACAGTCATGGAAACACCATATATTTT | CAISGDSHGNTIYF
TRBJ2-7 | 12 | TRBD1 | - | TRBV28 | TGTGCCAGCAGCGACAGGGTCAACGAGCAGTACTTC | CASSDRVNEQYF
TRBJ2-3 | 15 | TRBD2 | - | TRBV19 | TGTGCCAGTAGTATAGCCAGCGGGAGACAAGATACGCAGTATTTT | CASSIASGRQDTQYF
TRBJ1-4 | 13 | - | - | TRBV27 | TGTGCCAGCAGTTTAGGGACTAATGAAAAACTGTTTTTT | CASSLGTNEKLFF
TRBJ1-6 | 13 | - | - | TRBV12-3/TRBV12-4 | TGTGCCAGCCAGCCGCGGCAGGGGTCACCCCTCCACTTT | CASQPRQGSPLHF
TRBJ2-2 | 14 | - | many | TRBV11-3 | TGTGCCAGCAGCGCCAGAACAGGTGTCGGGGAGCTGTTTTTT | CASSARTGVGELFF
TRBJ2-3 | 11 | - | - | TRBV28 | TGTGCCAGCAGATACACAGATACGCAGTATTTT | CASRYTDTQYF
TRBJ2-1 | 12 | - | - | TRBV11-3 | TGTGCCAGCAGCTTAGTCGGCGATGAGCAGTTCTTC | CASSLVGDEQFF
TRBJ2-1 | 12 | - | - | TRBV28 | TGTGCCAGCAGTTTATCGGGCGCTGAGCAGTTCTTC | CASSLSGAEQFF
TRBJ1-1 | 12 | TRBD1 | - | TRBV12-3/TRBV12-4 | TGTGCCAGCAGCCGACAGGGCCATGAAGCTTTCTTT | CASSRQGHEAFF
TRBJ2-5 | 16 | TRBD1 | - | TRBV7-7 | TGTGCTAGCAGCTCGGACAGGGGTGGTAGCCAAGAGACCCAGTACTTC | CASSSDRGGSQETQYF
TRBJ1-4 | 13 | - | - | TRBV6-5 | TGTGCCAGCAGTCAGACTACAGGGGAAAAACTGTTTTTT | CASSQTTGEKLFF
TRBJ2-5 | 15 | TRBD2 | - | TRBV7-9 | TGTGCCAGCAGCCCCGCGGGGGTAAGACAAGAGACCCAGTACTTC | CASSPAGVRQETQYF
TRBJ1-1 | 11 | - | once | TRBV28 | TGTGCCAGCAAGTTATCGGATGAAGCTTTCTTT | CASKLSDEAFF
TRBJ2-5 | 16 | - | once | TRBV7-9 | TGTGCCAGCACCCCAGGGGTTTTCGGGTCCGTGAAGACCCAGTACTTC | CASTPGVFGSVKTQYF
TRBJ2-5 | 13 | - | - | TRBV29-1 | TGCAGCGCCCGGGACGGCCTCCTGGAGACCCAGTACTTC | CSARDGLLETQYF
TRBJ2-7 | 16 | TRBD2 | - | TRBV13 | TGTGCCAGCAGCTTCCGTCCGGGACTAGCGGGGTACGAGCAGTACTTC | CASSFRPGLAGYEQYF
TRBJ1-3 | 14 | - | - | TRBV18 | TGTGCCAGCTCACCGGCATACTCTGGAAACACCATATATTTT | CASSPAYSGNTIYF
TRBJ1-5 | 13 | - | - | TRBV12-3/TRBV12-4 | TGTGCCAGCAGCAGACAGGCCGATCAGCCCCAGCATTTT | CASSRQADQPQHF
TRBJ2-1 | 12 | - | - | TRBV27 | TGTGCCAGCAGTTTGGCGAATAGGGAGCAGTTCTTC | CASSLANREQFF
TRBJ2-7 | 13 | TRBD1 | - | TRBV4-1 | TGCGCCAGCAGCCGCGACAGGACAGGGGAGCAGTACTTC | CASSRDRTGEQYF
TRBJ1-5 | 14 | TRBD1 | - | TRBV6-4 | TGTGCCAGAAGGGACAGACATAGCAATCAGCCCCAGCATTTT | CARRDRHSNQPQHF